The 30 T cell receptor beta chains given below trace back to one sample, sequenced in a study of shared clonotypes between healthy human individuals. TCRdb keeps only in-frame clones here, not all; method: immunoSEQ multiplex PCR. The profile shows a few million clones, almost 96% of them singletons. The sequencing sample was made of naive CD4+ T cells sorted from blood. Subset in this sample: CD45RA+ positively selected. These receptors all stem from a man between 18 and 35 years old in good health.

A remark on this clone: Other DNA sequences in the sample encode the same CDR3. J is TRBJ2-7 and V is TRBV4-3, with D unclear. Trimming took off 0 bases at V and 4 bases at J, with 7 bases between the two ends. The V gene's germline CDR1 is LGHNA and CDR2 YSLEER. This CDR3 spans 13 amino acids. Written as DNA, the CDR3 is TGCGCCAGCAGCCAAGAATTGGGGTACGAGCAGTACTTC. Translated, it gives CASSQELGYEQYF.

The chain is built from TRBV2 and TRBJ1-5; D not certain. This CDR3 contains 13 residues. The V gene's germline CDR1 is SNHLY and CDR2 FYNNEI. Deletions cut 6 bases from V and 3 bases from J, with 9 bases between. The CDR3 DNA reads TGTGCCAGCAGATATGGGGTCAATCAGCCCCAGCATTTT. Amino acid sequence: CASRYGVNQPQHF. Variable domain in full (rest from reference TRBV2 and TRBJ1-5): EPEVTQTPSHQVTQMGQEVILRCVPISNHLYFYWYRQILGQKVEFLVSFYNNEISEKSEIFDDQFSVERPDGSNFTLKIRSTKLEDSAMYFCASRYGVNQPQHFGDGTRLSIL.

J is TRBJ2-7 and V is TRBV13, with 7 bases identical to TRBD2. Germline-derived CDR1 and CDR2 are PRHDT and FYEKMQ (reference sequence). Trimming took 4 bases from V and 4 from J; bases not matched to a gene: 10. This CDR3 has 15 amino acids. The CDR3 coding sequence is TGTGCCAGCAGCTCTCTGCTAGCGGTACAATACGAGCAGTACTTC. Translated, it gives CASSSLLAVQYEQYF.

The chain joins TRBV18 to TRBJ2-7; D unresolved. This CDR3 contains 13 residues. Per the germline V gene, CDR1 is KGHSH and CDR2 is LQKENI. The V gene lost 2 bases and the J gene lost 2 bases, with 7 bases spanning the gap. In DNA form, the CDR3 reads TGTGCCAGCTCACCATCGCGTACCTACGAGCAGTACTTC. Residues: CASSPSRTYEQYF.

The chain employs TRBV6-1 and TRBJ2-7; possibly TRBD1 for D (6 bases). The CDR3 is made up of 18 amino acids. The germline V and J ends were trimmed by 2 bases and 5 bases, with 25 bases remaining between them. CDR1 MNHNS and CDR2 SASEGT come from the germline V gene. The CDR3 DNA sequence: TGTGCCAGCAGTGAAACGAGGGGGTTCGGAGTGAGCCGGGACGAGCAGTACTTC. Residues: CASSETRGFGVSRDEQYF.

A remark on this clone: This specimen includes other DNA sequences encoding the same CDR3. This rearrangement joins TRBV6-5 to TRBJ2-5; 11 nucleotides line up with TRBD2. This CDR3 region has 14 residues. With V trimmed by 3 bases and J by 5 bases, 2 bases remained unmatched. CDR1 and CDR2 from the germline V gene are MNHEY and SVGAGI. The CDR3 bases are TGTGCCAGCAGTTATAGCGGGGGGGCCGAGACCCAGTACTTC. Translated, it gives CASSYSGGAETQYF.

The chain carries TRBV5-1 and TRBJ2-2, with D possibly being TRBD2 (5 bases). This CDR3 region has 13 residues. Germline V gene sequence: CDR1 SGHRS, CDR2 YFSETQ. For the CDR3, the DNA is TGCGGAACCCGAGGGCCGAACACCGGGGAGCTGTTTTTT. Translating gives CGTRGPNTGELFF.

The V and J genes are TRBV28 and TRBJ1-5; D might be TRBD1 (6 bases). V lost 5 bases and J 6 bases, leaving 17 bases between the germline ends. Germline CDR1 and CDR2: MDHEN and SYDVKM. The CDR3 length is 15 residues. CDR3 sequence reads: CASSTSSGVVQPQHF. The CDR3, as DNA: TGTGCCAGCAGTACCTCTTCAGGGGTGGTTCAGCCCCAGCATTTT. The complete variable domain, with remaining parts taken from reference TRBV28 and TRBJ1-5, reads DVKVTQSSRYLVKRTGEKVFLECVQDMDHENMFWYRQDPGLGLRLIYFSYDVKMKEKGDIPEGYSVSREKKERFSLILESASTNQTSMYLCASSTSSGVVQPQHFGDGTRLSIL.

The chain uses TRBV19 and TRBJ1-1, with D tentatively TRBD1 (6 bases). The CDR3 runs 15 residues. Trimming left V 7 bases short and J 4 bases short, with 19 bases between. Germline V lookup: CDR1 LNHDA, CDR2 SQIVND (reference sequence). The CDR3 sequence is CASTPGGGAGTEAFF. Written as DNA, the CDR3 is TGTGCCAGTACTCCCGGAGGGGGGGCGGGCACTGAAGCTTTCTTT. Together with reference TRBV19 and TRBJ1-1, the CDR3 gives the full variable domain: DGGITQSPKYLFRKEGQNVTLSCEQNLNHDAMYWYRQDPGQGLRLIYYSQIVNDFQKGDIAEGYSVSREKKESFPLTVTSAQKNPTAFYLCASTPGGGAGTEAFFGQGTRLTVV.

This chain links TRBV19 with TRBJ1-5; D ambiguous. With 7 bases removed from V and 4 bases from J, the gap between germline ends came to 14 bases. The germline V gene has CDR1 LNHDA and CDR2 SQIVND (reference sequence). The CDR3 runs to 14 residues. The CDR3 protein is CASNPGMGNQPQHF. Here the CDR3 DNA reads TGTGCCAGTAATCCGGGGATGGGGAATCAGCCCCAGCATTTT.

The DNA of the CDR3 is TGTGCCAGTAGTACCTCGGGACAGGGGACCATCATTAACTATGGCTACACCTTC. Translation: CASSTSGQGTIINYGYTF. The genes are TRBV19 and TRBJ1-2; 10 nucleotides match TRBD1. V trimming: 4 bases; J trimming: 1 base; junction bases outside the gene matches: 12. The CDR3 has 18 residues. Germline V gene sequence: CDR1 LNHDA, CDR2 SQIVND (reference sequence).

This clone was counted between two and nine times. The chain couples TRBV5-1 to TRBJ1-1, with TRBD1 matching 8 bases. CDR3 length: 15 residues. CDR1 is SGHRS and CDR2 is YFSETQ in the germline V gene. With 0 bases clipped from V and 3 bases from J, the junction kept 4 bases outside the gene matches. This CDR3 is CASSLDPGGYTEAFF. The DNA for the CDR3 is TGCGCCAGCAGCTTGGATCCAGGGGGCTACACTGAAGCTTTCTTT.

V and J are TRBV5-1 and TRBJ2-7; 11 positions match TRBD1. Germline V lookup: CDR1 SGHRS, CDR2 YFSETQ. Trimming at V came to 4 bases and at J to 7 bases, leaving 10 bases not matched to a gene. This CDR3 contains 15 residues. CDR3 residues: CASSRSGTGGGEQYF. Here the CDR3 DNA reads TGCGCCAGCAGCAGATCCGGGACAGGGGGAGGTGAGCAGTACTTC.

The chain combines TRBV6-1 with TRBJ1-4, with D possibly being TRBD1 (5 bases). Trimming took 4 bases from V and 4 from J, leaving 13 bases between them. The CDR3 contains 15 residues. Germline loops: CDR1 MNHNS, CDR2 SASEGT. CDR3 nucleotides: TGTGCCAGCAGTGTCCAGGGTGAGGTTAATGAAAAACTGTTTTTT. Its protein is CASSVQGEVNEKLFF.

The chain recombines TRBV28 with TRBJ1-6, with D hard to call. CDR1 is MDHEN, CDR2 SYDVKM, per germline. V lost 1 base, J lost 9 bases, and 13 bases lay in between. There are 15 residues in the CDR3. The CDR3, as DNA: TGTGCCAGCAGTTTATCTCCGGCCTCAGGTTCACCCCTCCACTTT. It codes for CASSLSPASGSPLHF.

The rearrangement links TRBV2 to TRBJ1-3; unclear D gene. Germline values: CDR1 SNHLY, CDR2 FYNNEI. This CDR3 has 14 residues. The germline V and J ends were trimmed by 6 bases and 0 bases, with 9 bases remaining between them. CDR3 sequence reads: CASRAESSGNTIYF. The CDR3 DNA is TGTGCCAGCAGGGCAGAATCCTCTGGAAACACCATATATTTT. Supplemented by reference TRBV2 and TRBJ1-3, the full variable domain reads EPEVTQTPSHQVTQMGQEVILRCVPISNHLYFYWYRQILGQKVEFLVSFYNNEISEKSEIFDDQFSVERPDGSNFTLKIRSTKLEDSAMYFCASRAESSGNTIYFGEGSWLTVV.

The CDR3 region has the DNA TGTGCCAGCAGCTTGCAGCTAACAGGGTCCTACAATGAGCAGTTCTTC. Residues: CASSLQLTGSYNEQFF. The chain carries TRBV5-6 and TRBJ2-1, with a tentative D call TRBD1 (6 bases). The CDR3 length is 16 residues. Germline lookup yields CDR1 SGHDT and CDR2 YYEEEE. Trimming removed 1 base from V and 1 base from J, with 12 bases in between.

The gene calls are TRBV5-1 and TRBJ1-1; D not resolved. Trimming stripped 0 bases from V and 3 bases from J, with 18 bases between. CDR3 length equals 17 residues. Germline CDR1 reads SGHRS; CDR2 reads YFSETQ. CDR3 loop: CASSLVRVGVSYTEAFF. The CDR3 bases are TGCGCCAGCAGCTTGGTTAGGGTTGGTGTATCGTACACTGAAGCTTTCTTT. The whole variable domain, filled in from reference TRBV5-1 and TRBJ1-1, reads KAGVTQTPRYLIKTRGQQVTLSCSPISGHRSVSWYQQTPGQGLQFLFEYFSETQRNKGNFPGRFSGRQFSNSRSEMNVSTLELGDSALYLCASSLVRVGVSYTEAFFGQGTRLTVV.

CDR3 coding DNA: TGCGCCAGCAGCCAAGAACGGACGGGCAATCAGCCCCAGCATTTT. This sequence encodes CASSQERTGNQPQHF. This rearrangement joins TRBV4-3 to TRBJ1-5; no reliable D call. The CDR3 extends over 15 amino acids. V lost 0 bases to trimming and J lost 2 bases, with 8 bases between them. The germline gives CDR1 LGHNA, CDR2 YSLEER.

This chain connects TRBV4-1 to TRBJ1-2; the D is unclear. This CDR3 is 19 amino acids long. Trimming pared 1 base from V and 0 bases from J, leaving 21 bases between. CDR1 is MGHRA, CDR2 YSYEKL, per germline. This CDR3 reads CASSQATRGREKANYGYTF. DNA of the CDR3: TGCGCCAGCAGCCAAGCCACCAGAGGACGGGAAAAAGCTAACTATGGCTACACCTTC.

This clone came up once. The chain has TRBV28 and TRBJ2-1; 8 bases match TRBD1. V trimming: 5 bases; J trimming: 6 bases; junction bases outside the gene matches: 9. CDR1 is MDHEN and CDR2 is SYDVKM in the germline V gene. The CDR3 totals 15 residues. The CDR3: CASSLPSRGRNEQFF. DNA for the CDR3: TGTGCCAGCAGTCTCCCCTCCAGGGGGCGCAATGAGCAGTTCTTC.

V usage is TRBV20-1 and J usage is TRBJ1-3; D is ambiguous. The CDR3 covers 11 residues. The germline V and J ends were trimmed by 8 bases and 1 base, with 6 bases remaining between them. Germline V gene lookup returns CDR1 DFQATT and CDR2 SNEGSKA (reference sequence). In DNA form, the CDR3 reads TGCAGTCTGCGTTCTGGAAACACCATATATTTT. Translated, it gives CSLRSGNTIYF.

The V call is TRBV7-3, the J call TRBJ2-6; D is possibly TRBD2 (5 bases). There are 16 residues in the CDR3. The V end was cut by 5 bases, the J end by 0 bases, with 11 bases between. Germline assignment: CDR1 SGHTA and CDR2 FQGTGA. The CDR3 DNA reads TGTGCCAGCAGCAGAGACTACGTCTCTGGGGCCAACGTCCTGACTTTC. Protein sequence: CASSRDYVSGANVLTF.

The chain recombines TRBV10-3 with TRBJ2-3; no clear D. The germline V gene has CDR1 ENHRY and CDR2 SYGVKD. The CDR3 spans 15 residues. Trimming removed 0 bases from V and 4 bases from J, with 11 bases in between. CDR3 sequence: CAISESGRLPDTQYF. CDR3 in DNA: TGTGCCATCAGTGAGTCGGGCAGGCTGCCAGATACGCAGTATTTT.

V is TRBV6-1 and J is TRBJ1-2, with D unclear. The CDR3 loop spans 14 amino acids. CDR1 is MNHNS, CDR2 SASEGT, per germline. V shed 8 bases and J shed 1 base, with 14 bases lying between them. CDR3 region: CASVSFLGNYGYTF. DNA of the CDR3: TGTGCCAGCGTTTCCTTTCTGGGTAACTATGGCTACACCTTC.

J is TRBJ2-1 and V is TRBV30; D is perhaps TRBD1 (6 bases). From germline, CDR1 is GTSNPN and CDR2 SVGIG (reference sequence). The length of the CDR3 is 15 residues. Between the trimmed V and J ends, which lost 3 bases and 7 bases, there was a span of 19 bases. This CDR3 reads CAWRAGELGKNEQFF. The CDR3 DNA reads as TGTGCCTGGAGAGCAGGGGAACTAGGAAAAAATGAGCAGTTCTTC.

This chain uses TRBV6-5 with TRBJ1-1; TRBD1 matches at 8 bases. V shed 7 bases and J 0 bases; nucleotides not matched to a gene: 4. CDR1 and CDR2 (germline): MNHEY, SVGAGI. The CDR3 covers 14 residues. CDR3 protein: CASTRTGLNTEAFF. The CDR3 DNA reads TGTGCCAGCACAAGGACAGGGCTGAACACTGAAGCTTTCTTT.

This clone was seen a single time. The identical CDR3 is also encoded by other nucleotide sequences in the sample. V gene TRBV10-3 combines with J gene TRBJ2-7, with D hard to call. Per the germline V gene, CDR1 is ENHRY and CDR2 is SYGVKD. This CDR3 region has 14 residues. V was shortened by 2 bases and J by 2 bases, with 10 bases between the two germline ends. The CDR3 nucleotides read TGTGCCATCAGTGAGGCAGGACCTCCCTACGAGCAGTACTTC. Residues: CAISEAGPPYEQYF.

The genes are TRBV25-1 and TRBJ1-2; no firm D call. CDR3 size: 14 residues. Deletions cut 2 bases from V and 3 bases from J, with 10 bases between. Per germline, CDR1 MGHDK and CDR2 SYGVNS. This chain's CDR3 is CASSEPGRDYGYTF. In DNA form, the CDR3 reads TGTGCCAGCAGTGAACCGGGAAGGGACTATGGCTACACCTTC.

The chain employs TRBV10-3 and TRBJ2-7; 7 positions agree with TRBD1. The V gene end was trimmed by 6 bases and the J gene end by 3 bases; junction bases not matched to a gene: 11. The CDR3 loop spans 15 amino acids. The germline V gene has CDR1 ENHRY and CDR2 SYGVKD. The CDR3 DNA follows: TGTGCCATCAGCTCTACGACAGGGACGGACTACGAGCAGTACTTC. Its translation: CAISSTTGTDYEQYF.